The sequence of this T cell receptor beta chain was determined in a study of blood T cell repertoires in COVID-19. Background on the study: The United States, Italy and Spain provided the acute and convalescent COVID-19 samples.

CDR1 and CDR2 from the germline V gene are SGDLS and YYNGEE. The V end was cut by 4 bases, the J end by 5 bases, with 9 bases between. The CDR3 runs to 12 residues. Authors' data handling: Amplification with reference gene primers provided the estimates of nucleated cell counts. TCRdb's copy holds only in-frame clones and misses some; the assay was immunoSEQ multiplex PCR. V, J and clone size are taken as reported in that table, and D and trimming were inferred from the DNA itself. The sample lists about 48,000 clones, 90% occurring once. This receptor was identified in a man aged 65-85 years with acute or convalescent COVID-19. Sequencing used peripheral blood. V gene TRBV9 combines with J gene TRBJ1-1; D ambiguous. The CDR3 DNA follows: TGTGCCAGCAGCCCCCCGGGTACTGAAGCTTTCTTT. Protein: CASSPPGTEAFF.